The 26 T cell receptor beta chains below all came from one sample that was sequenced in a study of T cell responses to AZD1222 COVID-19 vaccine (dated by TCRdb to 2020 to 2022). The sample's time point label, in plain terms: baseline before first vaccination. The treatment or condition label corresponds to: meningococcal conjugate vaccine given as trial control. The library was built by means of the immunoSEQ multiplex PCR assay. TCRdb obtained this table from immuneACCESS and retained in-frame rearrangements with V and J assigned. These tables miss some clones; where compared with another copy, unresolved V genes account for less than half of the shortfall, and the remainder is unexplained. A total of about 90,000 clones appear in this sample, about 93% of them only once. The biggest ten clones account for less than 5.5% of the sample. The specimen was peripheral blood, collected on day 0 of MenACWY control vaccination. These receptors were taken from an adult in good health.

The V call is TRBV7-2, the J call TRBJ1-2, with a possible D match to TRBD1 (5 bases). The V end was cut by 3 bases, the J end by 0 bases, with 5 bases between. Germline lookup yields CDR1 SGHTA and CDR2 FQGNSA. The CDR3 spans 13 residues. The CDR3 nucleotides read TGTGCCAGCAGCTTGACAGCTAACTATGGCTACACCTTC. The encoded protein is CASSLTANYGYTF.

This sequence joins TRBV21-1 and TRBJ2-4; the table's TRBD1 call for D was not verified on the DNA. TRBV21-1 represents a pseudogene. The CDR3 is 14 amino acids. Here the CDR3 reads CASSKTDSKNIQYF. The CDR3 DNA reads as TGTGCCAGCAGCAAAACAGATTCCAAAAACATTCAGTACTTC.

This clone was seen only once. The chain is built from TRBV11-2 and TRBJ2-1, with 9 bases matching TRBD2. The CDR3 length is 15 residues. Unmatched junction bases numbered 2, after V lost 5 bases and J lost 0 bases. Germline CDR1 reads SGHAT; CDR2 reads FQNNGV. The DNA for the CDR3 is TGTGCCAGCAGCCTTAGCGGGAGCTCCTACAATGAGCAGTTCTTC. Encoded protein: CASSLSGSSYNEQFF.

This sequence joins TRBV6-5 and TRBJ1-2; D not resolved. The CDR3 length is 14 residues. Germline V gene lookup returns CDR1 MNHEY and CDR2 SVGAGI. V was clipped by 0 bases and J by 5 bases, with 10 bases between them. The CDR3 spells CASSYSWQEYGYTF. CDR3 coding DNA: TGTGCCAGCAGTTACTCGTGGCAGGAGTATGGCTACACCTTC.

V is TRBV6-6 and J is TRBJ1-6; D gene unclear. Germline CDR1 and CDR2: MNHNY and SVGAGI (reference sequence). There are 13 residues in the CDR3. Trimming removed 2 bases at V and 13 bases at J, with 12 bases between. The CDR3 loop reads CASSYGRPGPLHF. DNA for the CDR3: TGTGCCAGCAGTTACGGGCGGCCAGGCCCCCTCCACTTT.

In its sample, this clone was seen once. The chain links TRBV20-1 to TRBJ1-1; D is ambiguous. Germline lookup yields CDR1 DFQATT and CDR2 SNEGSKA (reference sequence). This CDR3 is 10 amino acids long. Trimming took off 3 bases at V and 9 bases at J, with 8 bases between the two ends. The CDR3: CSASNEKAFF. The CDR3, as DNA: TGCAGTGCTAGCAACGAAAAAGCTTTCTTT.

The chain uses TRBV29-1 and TRBJ2-7; D not certain. In germline, CDR1 is SQVTM, CDR2 ANQGSEA. Trimming removed 1 base at V and 3 bases at J, with 4 bases between. The length of the CDR3 is 11 residues. CDR3 region: CSVEVGYEQYF. The CDR3 DNA reads TGCAGCGTTGAAGTCGGCTACGAGCAGTACTTC.

This clone was seen a few times. The CDR3 DNA is TGTGCCAGCAAATCTGCGGGAACTATAAGTGGCTACACCTTC. Its protein product is CASKSAGTISGYTF. This chain uses TRBV5-8 with TRBJ1-2, with D unresolved. The CDR3 extends over 14 amino acids. The V gene lost 6 bases and the J gene lost 7 bases, with 19 bases spanning the gap. Looked up from germline, CDR1 is SGHTS and CDR2 is YDEGEE. Variable domain in full (rest from reference TRBV5-8 and TRBJ1-2): EAGVTQSPTHLIKTRGQQATLRCSPISGHTSVYWYQQALGLGLQFLLWYDEGEERNRGNFPPRFSGRQFPNYSSELNVNALELEDSALYLCASKSAGTISGYTFGSGTRLTVV.

The chain recombines TRBV7-2 with TRBJ2-3; D ambiguous. The CDR3 loop spans 12 amino acids. In germline, CDR1 is SGHTA, CDR2 FQGNSA. The germline V and J ends were trimmed by 6 bases and 0 bases, with 4 bases remaining between them. The CDR3: CASSRSTDTQYF. As DNA, the CDR3 is TGTGCCAGCAGTCGCAGCACAGATACGCAGTATTTT.

The CDR3 protein is CASSPSGELQETQYF. DNA of the CDR3: TGTGCCAGCAGCCCCTCCGGGGAACTCCAAGAGACCCAGTACTTC. The gene calls are TRBV9 and TRBJ2-5; TRBD2 might be the D (5 bases). The CDR3 totals 15 residues. Germline values: CDR1 SGDLS, CDR2 YYNGEE. Trimming pared 4 bases from V and 1 base from J, leaving 14 bases between.

CDR3 amino acids: CASSLVSGVFSTDTQYF. The DNA for the CDR3 is TGTGCCAGCAGCTTAGTATCAGGGGTATTTAGCACAGATACGCAGTATTTT. The chain has TRBV7-2 and TRBJ2-3; D is possibly TRBD1 (6 bases). V was clipped by 1 base and J by 0 bases, with 14 bases between them. The CDR3 is made up of 17 amino acids. Looked up from germline, CDR1 is SGHTA and CDR2 is FQGNSA.

The genes are TRBV6-5 and TRBJ2-5; D uncertain. Germline-derived CDR1 and CDR2 are MNHEY and SVGAGI. The CDR3 is 12 residues long. V shed 5 bases and J shed 5 bases, with 9 bases lying between them. CDR3 loop: CASSPFVETQYF. In DNA, the CDR3 is TGTGCCAGCAGTCCGTTTGTGGAGACCCAGTACTTC.

CDR3 sequence reads: CASSMEQGGSDTQYF. In DNA, the CDR3 is TGTGCCAGCAGTATGGAACAGGGTGGTTCGGATACGCAGTATTTT. This chain links TRBV6-4 with TRBJ2-3, with D perhaps matching TRBD1 (6 bases). The CDR3 is 15 residues long. Trimming took off 5 bases at V and 6 bases at J, with 18 bases between the two ends. Germline V lookup: CDR1 MRHNA, CDR2 SNTAGT.

V and J are TRBV5-6 and TRBJ2-1, with TRBD1 as a possible D gene (6 bases). Germline loops: CDR1 SGHDT, CDR2 YYEEEE. V lost 3 bases to trimming and J lost 2 bases, with 12 bases between them. The CDR3 runs 15 residues. The CDR3 loop reads CASSSSRTAYNEQFF. As DNA, the CDR3 is TGTGCCAGCAGCTCCTCGAGGACAGCCTACAATGAGCAGTTCTTC. Using reference TRBV5-6 and TRBJ2-1 for the parts outside the CDR3, the full variable domain is DAGVTQSPTHLIKTRGQQVTLRCSPKSGHDTVSWYQQALGQGPQFIFQYYEEEERQRGNFPDRFSGHQFPNYSSELNVNALLLGDSALYLCASSSSRTAYNEQFFGPGTRLTVL.

The chain recombines TRBV5-4 with TRBJ2-5; no clear D gene. Looked up from germline, CDR1 is SGHNT and CDR2 is YYREEE (reference sequence). With 0 bases removed from V and 5 bases from J, the gap between germline ends came to 11 bases. The CDR3 contains 14 residues. CDR3 protein: CASSLDSGGETQYF. The CDR3 DNA follows: TGTGCCAGCAGCTTGGATTCCGGTGGGGAGACCCAGTACTTC.

This chain uses TRBV6-5 with TRBJ1-1; the match to TRBD1 covers 7 bases. V lost 0 bases to trimming and J lost 3 bases; unmatched junction nucleotides: 4. CDR1 and CDR2 (germline): MNHEY, SVGAGI. The CDR3 contains 15 residues. CDR3 nucleotides: TGTGCCAGCAGTTACTCGGGCAGGGGGGACACTGAAGCTTTCTTT. Residues: CASSYSGRGDTEAFF.

The rearrangement uses TRBV18 and TRBJ1-4; D is possibly TRBD1 (6 bases). V was cut by 2 bases and J by 0 bases, with 16 bases left in between. CDR3 length: 18 residues. Per the germline V gene, CDR1 is KGHSH and CDR2 is LQKENI. This chain's CDR3 is CASSPREARGATNEKLFF. DNA for the CDR3: TGTGCCAGCTCACCAAGGGAAGCCAGGGGAGCAACTAATGAAAAACTGTTTTTT.

This clone was detected only once. The chain is built from TRBV2 and TRBJ2-7; 11 nucleotides match TRBD2. CDR1 and CDR2 from the germline V gene are SNHLY and FYNNEI. The CDR3 consists of 16 residues. J gave up 12 bases and V 6 bases, and 19 bases lay outside the gene matches. The chain's CDR3 is CASSLLAGEGGPRPYF. CDR3 sequence (DNA): TGTGCCAGCAGCCTACTAGCGGGAGAAGGTGGTCCTCGGCCGTACTTC.

The genes are TRBV6-5 and TRBJ1-1; tentative D call: TRBD1 (6 bases). V dropped 10 bases and J dropped 1 base, with 13 bases sitting between them. The CDR3 has 13 amino acids. CDR1 and CDR2 from the germline V gene are MNHEY and SVGAGI. The CDR3 DNA is TGTGCCACCCCGAGACAGGAGAACACTGAAGCTTTCTTT. Its protein is CATPRQENTEAFF.

The V call is TRBV18, the J call TRBJ1-2; 7 bases are a match to TRBD1. V trimming: 6 bases; J trimming: 13 bases; junction bases outside the gene matches: 17. Germline CDR1 reads KGHSH; CDR2 reads LQKENI. CDR3 length: 14 amino acids. CDR3 sequence reads: CASSRGGSDRVFTF. CDR3 DNA: TGTGCCAGCTCCCGAGGGGGCAGCGACCGGGTGTTCACCTTC.

This clone has only a few counts. The J gene is TRBJ2-1, the V gene TRBV14; 8 bases map to TRBD1. The CDR3 runs 16 residues. The germline V gene has CDR1 SGHDN and CDR2 FVKESK. V gave up 3 bases and J gave up 4 bases; unmatched junction bases: 8. CDR3 protein: CASSHGKDRVYNEQFF. DNA of the CDR3: TGTGCCAGCAGCCACGGAAAGGACAGGGTGTACAATGAGCAGTTCTTC. The whole variable domain, remainder taken from reference TRBV14 and TRBJ2-1, is EAGVTQFPSHSVIEKGQTVTLRCDPISGHDNLYWYRRVMGKEIKFLLHFVKESKQDESGMPNNRFLAERTGGTYSTLKVQPAELEDSGVYFCASSHGKDRVYNEQFFGPGTRLTVL.

The chain employs TRBV5-5 and TRBJ1-3; the D gene is possibly TRBD1 (5 bases). The CDR3 runs to 17 residues. The V and J ends lost 0 bases and 0 bases respectively, with 13 bases between them. Looked up from germline, CDR1 is SGHKS and CDR2 is YYEKEE (reference sequence). The CDR3 DNA reads as TGTGCCAGCAGCTTGGCCCAGGGACTAGCCTCTGGAAACACCATATATTTT. Protein product: CASSLAQGLASGNTIYF.

The chain carries TRBV2 and TRBJ1-4; D is ambiguous. The CDR3 has 15 residues. V was clipped by 5 bases and J by 2 bases, with 12 bases between them. From germline, CDR1 is SNHLY and CDR2 FYNNEI. Here the CDR3 reads CASSSSYMTNEKLFF. The CDR3 DNA reads as TGTGCCAGCAGTTCATCGTACATGACTAATGAAAAACTGTTTTTT. Based on the CDR3 plus reference TRBV2 and TRBJ1-4, the full variable domain is EPEVTQTPSHQVTQMGQEVILRCVPISNHLYFYWYRQILGQKVEFLVSFYNNEISEKSEIFDDQFSVERPDGSNFTLKIRSTKLEDSAMYFCASSSSYMTNEKLFFGSGTQLSVL.

The chain couples TRBV6-5 to TRBJ2-7; perhaps TRBD1 as D (6 bases). The length of the CDR3 is 14 residues. The ends were cut back, 0 bases at V and 5 bases at J, with 11 bases in the middle. Looked up from germline, CDR1 is MNHEY and CDR2 is SVGAGI. The CDR3 sequence is CASSYSAGADEQYF. CDR3 bases: TGTGCCAGCAGTTACTCGGCAGGGGCGGACGAGCAGTACTTC.

There are a few counts of this clone. This chain connects TRBV11-2 to TRBJ1-3, with D unresolved. The V end lost 8 bases, the J end lost 2 bases, and 13 bases lay between the germline ends. Germline CDR1 SGHAT, CDR2 FQNNGV. This CDR3 comprises 14 residues. The DNA of the CDR3 is TGTGCCAGCGGTGTGGGATTCACTGGAAACACCATATATTTT. Translation: CASGVGFTGNTIYF.

The J gene is TRBJ2-5, the V gene TRBV28, with TRBD1 matching over 9 bases. The CDR3 length is 16 residues. The germline CDR1 and CDR2 sequences are MDHEN and SYDVKM. Germline trimming cut 6 bases from V and 4 bases from J; bases unmatched to any gene: 12. The CDR3 protein is CASSIYSGTGPETQYF. Here the CDR3 DNA reads TGTGCCAGCAGCATATATTCCGGGACAGGGCCAGAGACCCAGTACTTC. The full variable domain, in which reference TRBV28 and TRBJ2-5 provide the parts outside the CDR3, is DVKVTQSSRYLVKRTGEKVFLECVQDMDHENMFWYRQDPGLGLRLIYFSYDVKMKEKGDIPEGYSVSREKKERFSLILESASTNQTSMYLCASSIYSGTGPETQYFGPGTRLLVL.